These T cell receptor beta chains were read from a single sample in a study of blood T cell repertoires in COVID-19. The table came from immunoSEQ multiplex PCR; TCRdb's copy has only in-frame clones and leaves some out. Of about 300,000 clones in the sample, 85% were seen once. Sequenced material: PBMCs or T cells enriched from blood (not recorded which). Source of these receptors: a young woman who had been exposed to COVID-19. The CDR3 runs from the conserved cysteine through the conserved F or W. D genes are given only for firm matches. Not every row has a clone size; where given, it reads once, few, many or a size class.

clone_size: few; d_call: TRBD1; j_call: TRBJ2-7; v_call: TRBV6-2/TRBV6-3; cdr3_length: 17; cdr3_aa: CASSYGLTGTVSYEQYF; cdr3_nt: TGTGCCAGCAGTTACGGTCTAACCGGGACAGTCTCCTACGAGCAGTACTTC
clone_size: NA; d_call: TRBD1; j_call: TRBJ2-1; v_call: TRBV19; cdr3_length: 16; cdr3_aa: CASSATGGRLYNEQFF; cdr3_nt: TGTGCCAGTAGTGCGACAGGGGGAAGGCTATACAATGAGCAGTTCTTC
clone_size: NA; d_call: TRBD1; j_call: TRBJ2-7; v_call: TRBV7-9; cdr3_length: 17; cdr3_aa: CASRGWRSDRGSYEQYF; cdr3_nt: TGTGCCAGCAGAGGGTGGAGAAGTGACAGGGGCTCCTACGAGCAGTACTTC
clone_size: few; d_call: TRBD1; j_call: TRBJ2-7; v_call: TRBV19; cdr3_length: 14; cdr3_aa: CASSPETGDYEQYF; cdr3_nt: TGTGCCAGTAGTCCGGAGACAGGGGACTACGAGCAGTACTTC
clone_size: NA; d_call: NA; j_call: TRBJ2-1; v_call: TRBV27; cdr3_length: 13; cdr3_aa: CASSPGTFNEQFF; cdr3_nt: TGTGCCAGCAGCCCCGGGACATTTAATGAGCAGTTCTTC
clone_size: NA; d_call: NA; j_call: TRBJ1-3; v_call: TRBV6-5; cdr3_length: 14; cdr3_aa: CASRTAGTGNTIYF; cdr3_nt: TGTGCCAGCAGGACGGCGGGTACTGGAAACACCATATATTTT
clone_size: NA; d_call: NA; j_call: TRBJ2-3; v_call: TRBV7-2; cdr3_length: 16; cdr3_aa: CASSLARGFGTDTQYF; cdr3_nt: TGTGCCAGCAGCTTAGCGCGGGGCTTTGGCACAGATACGCAGTATTTT
clone_size: NA; d_call: NA; j_call: TRBJ1-2; v_call: TRBV4-3; cdr3_length: 16; cdr3_aa: CASSQDYGGLVGGYTF; cdr3_nt: TGCGCCAGCAGCCAAGATTATGGCGGTTTGGTTGGAGGCTACACCTTC
clone_size: few; d_call: TRBD1; j_call: TRBJ1-4; v_call: TRBV6-1; cdr3_length: 16; cdr3_aa: CASSEVAGTAGEKLFF; cdr3_nt: TGTGCCAGCAGTGAAGTCGCCGGGACAGCGGGTGAAAAACTGTTTTTT
clone_size: NA; d_call: NA; j_call: TRBJ1-2; v_call: TRBV5-6; cdr3_length: 13; cdr3_aa: CASSLVADYGYTF; cdr3_nt: TGTGCCAGCAGCTTGGTAGCAGACTATGGCTACACCTTC
clone_size: NA; d_call: NA; j_call: TRBJ1-3; v_call: TRBV4-2; cdr3_length: 16; cdr3_aa: CASSQGFRATGNTIYF; cdr3_nt: TGTGCCAGCAGCCAAGGTTTCAGGGCTACTGGAAACACCATATATTTT
clone_size: once; d_call: NA; j_call: TRBJ2-3; v_call: TRBV5-6; cdr3_length: 15; cdr3_aa: CASSDLGPSTDTQYF; cdr3_nt: TGTGCCAGCAGTGATCTGGGCCCTAGCACAGATACGCAGTATTTT
clone_size: NA; d_call: TRBD2; j_call: TRBJ2-1; v_call: TRBV29-1; cdr3_length: 14; cdr3_aa: CSVDPSGTYNEQFF; cdr3_nt: TGCAGCGTTGATCCTAGCGGGACCTACAATGAGCAGTTCTTC
clone_size: few; d_call: NA; j_call: TRBJ2-7; v_call: TRBV28; cdr3_length: 12; cdr3_aa: CASSSGVVGQYF; cdr3_nt: TGTGCCAGCAGTTCAGGGGTGGTGGGGCAGTACTTC
clone_size: NA; d_call: TRBD2; j_call: TRBJ2-3; v_call: TRBV10-1; cdr3_length: 15; cdr3_aa: CASSRGRGGFHTQYF; cdr3_nt: TGCGCCAGCAGCCGCGGGCGGGGGGGCTTTCATACGCAGTATTTT
clone_size: NA; d_call: TRBD1; j_call: TRBJ2-1; v_call: TRBV5-8; cdr3_length: 16; cdr3_aa: CASRTRQGVSYNEQFF; cdr3_nt: TGTGCCAGCAGAACAAGACAGGGGGTTTCCTACAATGAGCAGTTCTTC
clone_size: NA; d_call: TRBD1; j_call: TRBJ1-6; v_call: TRBV2; cdr3_length: 15; cdr3_aa: CASSELRTGNSPLHF; cdr3_nt: TGTGCCAGCAGTGAATTACGGACAGGGAATTCACCCCTCCACTTT
clone_size: NA; d_call: TRBD1; j_call: TRBJ1-2; v_call: TRBV28; cdr3_length: 14; cdr3_aa: CASSIGQGLYGYTF; cdr3_nt: TGTGCCAGCAGTATCGGACAGGGCCTCTATGGCTACACCTTC
clone_size: NA; d_call: NA; j_call: TRBJ2-6; v_call: TRBV9; cdr3_length: 18; cdr3_aa: CASSVMGGIGAGANVLTF; cdr3_nt: TGTGCCAGCAGCGTGATGGGGGGTATAGGCGCTGGGGCCAACGTCCTGACTTTC
clone_size: once; d_call: NA; j_call: TRBJ2-1; v_call: TRBV4-2; cdr3_length: 12; cdr3_aa: CASSQDRDEQFF; cdr3_nt: TGTGCCAGCAGCCAAGATCGAGATGAGCAGTTCTTC
clone_size: NA; d_call: TRBD1; j_call: TRBJ1-2; v_call: TRBV24-1; cdr3_length: 14; cdr3_aa: CATSRGQGNFGYTF; cdr3_nt: TGTGCCACCAGTAGGGGACAGGGTAATTTTGGCTACACCTTC
clone_size: NA; d_call: NA; j_call: TRBJ2-3; v_call: TRBV5-1; cdr3_length: 16; cdr3_aa: CASSLDARALTDTQYF; cdr3_nt: TGCGCCAGCAGCTTGGATGCGCGTGCCCTCACAGATACGCAGTATTTT
clone_size: NA; d_call: TRBD2; j_call: TRBJ2-1; v_call: TRBV11-2; cdr3_length: 15; cdr3_aa: CASSSYGTISDEQFF; cdr3_nt: TGTGCCAGCAGCTCTTACGGGACTATATCCGATGAGCAGTTCTTC
clone_size: NA; d_call: NA; j_call: TRBJ1-3; v_call: TRBV30; cdr3_length: 11; cdr3_aa: CAWSRDSTIYF; cdr3_nt: TGTGCCTGGAGCCGGGACTCCACCATATATTTT
clone_size: NA; d_call: TRBD1; j_call: TRBJ1-2; v_call: TRBV6-5; cdr3_length: 15; cdr3_aa: CASSTRGRGNDGYTF; cdr3_nt: TGTGCCAGCAGTACGAGGGGGCGGGGAAATGATGGCTACACCTTC
clone_size: NA; d_call: NA; j_call: TRBJ1-1; v_call: TRBV6-5; cdr3_length: 13; cdr3_aa: CASSYGQNTEAFF; cdr3_nt: TGTGCCAGCAGTTACGGACAGAACACTGAAGCTTTCTTT
clone_size: NA; d_call: NA; j_call: TRBJ2-4; v_call: TRBV9; cdr3_length: 15; cdr3_aa: CASSVTARQENIQYF; cdr3_nt: TGTGCCAGCAGCGTAACCGCAAGACAAGAAAACATTCAGTACTTC
clone_size: NA; d_call: NA; j_call: TRBJ2-7; v_call: TRBV30; cdr3_length: 13; cdr3_aa: CAWMKMGAYEQYF; cdr3_nt: TGTGCCTGGATGAAGATGGGCGCGTACGAGCAGTACTTC
clone_size: NA; d_call: TRBD2; j_call: TRBJ2-1; v_call: TRBV5-4; cdr3_length: 13; cdr3_aa: CASTISGIDEQFF; cdr3_nt: TGTGCCAGCACCATTAGCGGGATCGATGAGCAGTTCTTC
clone_size: NA; d_call: NA; j_call: TRBJ2-7; v_call: TRBV20-1; cdr3_length: 10; cdr3_aa: CSPLLVEQYF; cdr3_nt: TGCAGTCCCCTACTGGTGGAGCAGTACTTC